This T cell receptor (beta chain) was identified in a study of OX40 agonist ivuxolimab in advanced cancers. The wider study: Patients received ivuxolimab, an agonistic anti-OX40 (CD134) antibody. Patients in the trial were receiving intravenous ivuxolimab every 2 weeks, at doses of 0.01 to 10 mg/kg.

Assay: immunoSEQ multiplex PCR; the TCRdb copy retains only in-frame clones and omits some. The sample lists around 31,000 clones; around nine tenths were seen once. The CDR3 is made up of 15 amino acids. CDR1 and CDR2 (germline): SGHDN, FVKESK. V was shortened by 4 bases and J by 4 bases, with 13 bases between the two germline ends. This specimen consisted of CD4+ or CD8+ T cells sorted from blood, obtained in a trial of the OX40 agonist ivuxolimab. The TCR originated in an adult with an advanced solid tumor such as melanoma, head and neck, liver or kidney cancer. The chain has TRBV14 and TRBJ2-2; D is ambiguous. CDR3 residues: CASSPSQTVTGELFF. The CDR3 DNA is TGTGCCAGCAGCCCCTCGCAGACGGTCACCGGGGAGCTGTTTTTT.